Each of the 17 T cell receptor beta chains below was sequenced from the same sample in a study of blood T cells in healthy people across ages. Primers used in a second PCR of roughly 7 to 11 cycles were a sample-barcoded 5' primer and a J-beta primer mix. TCRdb reanalysed the 5' RACE reads using MiXCR and keeps one entry per CDR3 protein. This table has fewer than 950,000 distinct CDR3 sequences, about 37% appearing once. Sequencing was carried out using blood. The receptor set was obtained from a man aged 18 to 30 in good health.

This clonotype has a count of ten or more. The chain combines TRBV12-3 or TRBV12-4 with TRBJ2-2; TRBD1 is a possible D gene (5 bases). The CDR3 sequence is 15 residues long. Trimming removed 3 bases from V and 1 base from J, with 9 bases in between. As DNA, the CDR3 is TGTGCCAGCAGTTTGGGGCAGGTGAACACCGGGGAGCTGTTTTTT. Translation gives CASSLGQVNTGELFF.

The J gene is TRBJ2-7, the V gene TRBV9; TRBD2 is a possible D gene (5 bases). The J call is doubtful: the DNA matches TRBJ2-5 better. This CDR3 is 14 amino acids long. Per germline, CDR1 SGDLS and CDR2 YYNGEE. CDR3 sequence reads: CASSPHLADETQYF. CDR3 coding DNA: TGTGCCAGCAGCCCTCACCTAGCAGATGAGACCCAGTACTTC.

In DNA form, the CDR3 reads TGTGCCAGCAGCTTGGGTGGATTTGAAGCTTTCTTT. Translating it yields CASSLGGFEAFF. V usage is TRBV7-2 and J usage is TRBJ1-1; D unresolved. The CDR3 is 12 amino acids. From germline, CDR1 is SGHTA and CDR2 FQGNSA. V lost 3 bases, J lost 7 bases, and 9 bases lay in between.

This clonotype was counted between two and nine times. The chain employs TRBV12-3 or TRBV12-4 and TRBJ1-6; 7 bases map to TRBD1. Trimming removed 4 bases from V and 10 bases from J; junction bases left unmatched: 7. The CDR3 sequence is 14 residues long. CDR3 loop: CASSSRQGGSPLHF. The CDR3 DNA sequence: TGTGCCAGCAGTTCCCGACAGGGAGGCTCACCCCTCCACTTT.

The chain is built from TRBV5-1 and TRBJ2-3; 10 bases agree with TRBD2. J was trimmed by 1 base and V by 0 bases; bases with no gene match: 14. The CDR3 runs to 20 residues. Germline V gives CDR1 SGHRS, CDR2 YFSETQ. The CDR3 is CASSLGRGLANSGRTDTQYF. Written as DNA, the CDR3 is TGCGCCAGCAGCTTGGGCAGGGGACTAGCGAACTCAGGACGCACAGATACGCAGTATTTT.

The V gene is TRBV6-6, the J gene TRBJ1-1; D is uncertain. The germline V gene has CDR1 MNHNY and CDR2 SVGAGI (reference sequence). V lost 2 bases and J 4 bases, leaving 8 bases between the germline ends. The CDR3 contains 13 residues. The CDR3 DNA sequence: TGTGCCAGCAGTTACACTACGAGCACTGAAGCTTTCTTT. Translating it yields CASSYTTSTEAFF.

Details on this clonotype: A single base separates this from a much larger clone, so it may be a read error. The chain has TRBV6-5 and TRBJ2-1; D may be TRBD1 (5 bases). The CDR3 covers 14 residues. V was cut by 0 bases and J by 13 bases, with 16 bases left in between. Germline V gene lookup returns CDR1 MNHEY and CDR2 SVGAGI. CDR3 residues: CASSYSWGQETQFF. Written as DNA, the CDR3 is TGTGCCAGCAGTTACTCGTGGGGCCAAGAGACCCAGTTCTTC.

This clonotype came up a few times. The gene calls are TRBV14 and TRBJ1-4; TRBD1 matches 9 bases. This CDR3 contains 17 residues. The germline gives CDR1 SGHDN, CDR2 FVKESK. The V and J ends lost 5 bases and 5 bases, in that order; junction bases with no gene match: 12. The CDR3 DNA reads as TGTGCCAGCAGCAGAGACCGGGACAGGGCTACGAATGAAAAACTGTTTTTT. It codes for CASSRDRDRATNEKLFF.

The chain links TRBV3-1 to TRBJ2-5; 11 bases map to TRBD2. The trim removed 0 bases at V and 4 bases at J, leaving 4 bases unmatched. From germline, CDR1 is LGHDT and CDR2 YNNKEL (reference sequence). CDR3 size: 16 residues. Here the CDR3 reads CASSQDFLAGGETQYF. For the CDR3, the DNA is TGTGCCAGCAGCCAAGATTTTCTAGCGGGAGGAGAGACCCAGTACTTC.

V gene TRBV20-1 combines with J gene TRBJ1-5; D ambiguous. The germline V and J ends were trimmed by 6 bases and 1 base, with 16 bases remaining between them. The CDR3 spans 15 residues. Germline V gives CDR1 DFQATT, CDR2 SNEGSKA (reference sequence). The CDR3 region has the DNA TGCAGTGCACCGACGGGTGGGGTAAGCAATCAGCCCCAGCATTTT. Its protein is CSAPTGGVSNQPQHF.

This clonotype was counted between two and nine times. This sequence joins TRBV6-6 and TRBJ2-2, with D perhaps TRBD1 (6 bases). The CDR3 runs to 13 residues. Trimming pared 2 bases from V and 5 bases from J, leaving 6 bases between. Germline V lookup: CDR1 MNHNY, CDR2 SVGAGI (reference sequence). CDR3 in DNA: TGTGCCAGCAGTTACAGGGGGACCGGGGAGCTGTTTTTT. Protein sequence: CASSYRGTGELFF.

This clonotype was counted once. The V call is TRBV27, the J call TRBJ1-3; TRBD1 is a possible D gene (5 bases). With 5 bases removed from V and 9 bases from J, the gap between germline ends came to 23 bases. Germline assignment: CDR1 MNHEY and CDR2 SMNVEV (reference sequence). This CDR3 has 16 amino acids. As DNA, the CDR3 is TGTGCCAGCAGTCAATTAGGGGCCCCCGCCTGGGGCACCATATATTTT. Amino acid sequence: CASSQLGAPAWGTIYF.

In the case of this clonotype: Given a much more abundant clone one base away, this may be a read error. The chain joins TRBV14 to TRBJ2-1; 9 nucleotides match TRBD1. Looked up from germline, CDR1 is SGHDN and CDR2 is FVKESK. The CDR3 has 15 residues. The DNA of the CDR3 is TGTGTCAGCAGCGCACCGGGACAGGGCGTCCACGAGCAGTTCTTC. Its protein product is CVSSAPGQGVHEQFF. Based on the CDR3 plus reference TRBV14 and TRBJ2-1, the full variable domain is EAGVTQFPSHSVIEKGQTVTLRCDPISGHDNLYWYRRVMGKEIKFLLHFVKESKQDESGMPNNRFLAERTGGTYSTLKVQPAELEDSGVYFCVSSAPGQGVHEQFFGPGTRLTVL.

The rearrangement links TRBV7-9 to TRBJ2-1; possible D gene TRBD2, 5 bases. Trimming removed 1 base at V and 2 bases at J, with 9 bases between. Germline V gene data show CDR1 as SEHNR and CDR2 as FQNEAQ (reference sequence). CDR3 length equals 15 residues. The CDR3 DNA reads TGTGCCAGCAGCTTAGTTTCGGGAACCTACAATGAGCAGTTCTTC. Translation: CASSLVSGTYNEQFF.

Turning to this clonotype: At one end the junction does not follow the germline gene, possibly because of a read error. The chain is built from TRBV6-2 or TRBV6-3 and TRBJ2-5; D may be TRBD1 (6 bases). The J call could be wrong; TRBJ2-7 is a better fit for the DNA end. This CDR3 is 13 amino acids long. Germline V gene lookup returns CDR1 MNHEY and CDR2 SVGEGT. The DNA for the CDR3 is TGTGCCAGCGGTTGGACAGCCTCCCACGAGCAGTACTTC. Its protein is CASGWTASHEQYF.

The CDR3 DNA reads as TGTGCCAGCAGTTTAGAGGGTCCGGGGTTCGCTGAAGCTTTCTTT. This gives the protein CASSLEGPGFAEAFF. The chain couples TRBV12-3 or TRBV12-4 to TRBJ1-1; D is ambiguous. V lost 1 base and J 6 bases, leaving 15 bases between the germline ends. This CDR3 is 15 amino acids long.

CDR3 DNA sequence: TGCAGTGCTAGAACTATCGGGTCCTACACCGGGGAGCTGTTTTTT. Translated: CSARTIGSYTGELFF. This chain uses TRBV20-1 with TRBJ2-2; D ambiguous. Trimming shortened V by 2 bases and J by 3 bases, and 13 bases separated the two germline ends. This CDR3 has 15 residues. CDR1 and CDR2 from the germline V gene are DFQATT and SNEGSKA (reference sequence).